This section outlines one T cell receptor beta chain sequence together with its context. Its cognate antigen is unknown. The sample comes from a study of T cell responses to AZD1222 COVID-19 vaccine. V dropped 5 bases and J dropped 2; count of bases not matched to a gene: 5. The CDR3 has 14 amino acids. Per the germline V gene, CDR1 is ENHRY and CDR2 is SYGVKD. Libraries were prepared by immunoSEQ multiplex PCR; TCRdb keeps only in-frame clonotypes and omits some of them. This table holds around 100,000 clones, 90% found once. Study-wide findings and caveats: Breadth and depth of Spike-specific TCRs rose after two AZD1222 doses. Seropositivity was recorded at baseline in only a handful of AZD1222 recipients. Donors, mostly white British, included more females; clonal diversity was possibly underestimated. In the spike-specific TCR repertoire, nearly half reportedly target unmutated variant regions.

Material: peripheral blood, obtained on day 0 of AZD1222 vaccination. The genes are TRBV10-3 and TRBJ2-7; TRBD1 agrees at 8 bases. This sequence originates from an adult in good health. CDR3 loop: CAISRTGIAYEQYF. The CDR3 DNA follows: TGTGCCATCAGTAGGACAGGGATTGCCTACGAGCAGTACTTC.